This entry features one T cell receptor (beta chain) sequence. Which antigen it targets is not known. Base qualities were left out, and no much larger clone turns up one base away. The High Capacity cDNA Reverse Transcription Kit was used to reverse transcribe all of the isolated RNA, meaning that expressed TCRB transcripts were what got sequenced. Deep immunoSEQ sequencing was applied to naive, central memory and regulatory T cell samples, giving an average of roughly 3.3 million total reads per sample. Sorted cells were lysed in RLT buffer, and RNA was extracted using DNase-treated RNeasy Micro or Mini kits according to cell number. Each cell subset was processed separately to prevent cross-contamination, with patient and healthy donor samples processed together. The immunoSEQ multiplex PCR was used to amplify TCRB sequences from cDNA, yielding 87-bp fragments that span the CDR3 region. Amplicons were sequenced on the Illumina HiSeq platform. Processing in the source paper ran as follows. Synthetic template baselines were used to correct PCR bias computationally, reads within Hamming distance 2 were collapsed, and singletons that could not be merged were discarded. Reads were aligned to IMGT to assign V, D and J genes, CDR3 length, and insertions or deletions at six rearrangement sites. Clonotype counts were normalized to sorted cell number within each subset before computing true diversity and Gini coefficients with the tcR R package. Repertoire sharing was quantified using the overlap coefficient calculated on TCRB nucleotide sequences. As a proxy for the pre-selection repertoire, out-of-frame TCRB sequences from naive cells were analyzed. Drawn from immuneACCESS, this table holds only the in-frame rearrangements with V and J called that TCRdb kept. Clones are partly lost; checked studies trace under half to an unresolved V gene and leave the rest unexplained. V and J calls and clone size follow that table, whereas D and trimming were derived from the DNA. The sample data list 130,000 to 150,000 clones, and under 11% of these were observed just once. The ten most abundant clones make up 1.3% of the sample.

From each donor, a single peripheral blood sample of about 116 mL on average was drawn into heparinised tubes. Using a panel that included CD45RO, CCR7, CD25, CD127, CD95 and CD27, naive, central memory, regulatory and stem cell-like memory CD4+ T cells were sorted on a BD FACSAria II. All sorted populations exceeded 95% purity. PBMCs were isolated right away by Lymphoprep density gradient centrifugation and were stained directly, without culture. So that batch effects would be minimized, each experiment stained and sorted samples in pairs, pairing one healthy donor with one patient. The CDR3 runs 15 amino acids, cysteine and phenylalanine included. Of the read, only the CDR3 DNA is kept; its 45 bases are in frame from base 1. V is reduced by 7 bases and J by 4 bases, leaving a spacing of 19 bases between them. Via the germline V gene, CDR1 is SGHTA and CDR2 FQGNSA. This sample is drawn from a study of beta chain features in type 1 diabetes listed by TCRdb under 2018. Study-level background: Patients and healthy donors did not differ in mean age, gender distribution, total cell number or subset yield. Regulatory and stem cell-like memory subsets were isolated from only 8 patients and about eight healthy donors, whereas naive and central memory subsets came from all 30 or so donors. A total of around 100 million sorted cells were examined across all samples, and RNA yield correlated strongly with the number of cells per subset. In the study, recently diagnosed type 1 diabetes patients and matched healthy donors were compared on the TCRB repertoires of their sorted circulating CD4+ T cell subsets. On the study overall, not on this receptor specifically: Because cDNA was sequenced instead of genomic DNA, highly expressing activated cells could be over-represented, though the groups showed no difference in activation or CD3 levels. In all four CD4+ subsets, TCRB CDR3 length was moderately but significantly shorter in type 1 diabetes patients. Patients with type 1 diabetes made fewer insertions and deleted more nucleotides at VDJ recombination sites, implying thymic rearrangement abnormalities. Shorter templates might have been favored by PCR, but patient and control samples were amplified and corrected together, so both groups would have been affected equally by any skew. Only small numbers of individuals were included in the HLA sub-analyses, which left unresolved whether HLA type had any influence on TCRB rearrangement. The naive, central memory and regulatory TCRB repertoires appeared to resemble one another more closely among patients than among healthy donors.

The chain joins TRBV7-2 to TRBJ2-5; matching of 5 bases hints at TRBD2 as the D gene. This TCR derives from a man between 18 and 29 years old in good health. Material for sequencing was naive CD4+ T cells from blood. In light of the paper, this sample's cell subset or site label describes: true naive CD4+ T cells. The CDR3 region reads CASNEVASLGETQYF. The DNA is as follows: TGTGCCAGCAACGAGGTAGCGTCCTTGGGAGAGACCCAGTACTTC.